These 23 T cell receptor beta chains came from one sample sequenced in a study of graft-versus-host responses after intestinal transplantation. Generated by immunoSEQ multiplex PCR, the TCRdb table keeps only in-frame clones and is missing some. The table records about 59,000 clones, 85% to 95% of them present only once. Their specific antigens are unknown. Sequencing used unstimulated CD4+ T cells sorted from spleen or lymph node cells, obtained before transplant. These receptors were collected from a human donor who was the organ donor for an intestinal transplant.

This clone was seen just once. The CDR3 reads CASSGQGQGTGELFF. As DNA, the CDR3 is TGTGCCAGCAGCGGACAGGGGCAGGGCACCGGGGAGCTGTTTTTT. The rearrangement links TRBV7-9 to TRBJ2-2; TRBD1 matches at 9 bases. Germline V lookup: CDR1 SEHNR, CDR2 FQNEAQ (reference sequence). The CDR3 extends over 15 amino acids. Trimming at V came to 5 bases and at J to 4 bases, leaving 5 bases not matched to a gene. Full variable domain (remainder filled in from reference TRBV7-9 and TRBJ2-2): DTGVSQNPRHKITKRGQNVTFRCDPISEHNRLYWYRQTLGQGPEFLTYFQNEAQLEKSRLLSDRFSAERPKGSFSTLEIQRTEQGDSAMYLCASSGQGQGTGELFFGEGSRLTVL.

This chain connects TRBV19 to TRBJ2-3; 8 bases align to TRBD2. This CDR3 is 16 amino acids long. The V gene end was trimmed by 5 bases and the J gene end by 5 bases; junction bases not matched to a gene: 12. Per germline, CDR1 LNHDA and CDR2 SQIVND (reference sequence). The CDR3 DNA reads as TGTGCCAGTAGTCCCTCTGACGGGGGGGCGGGAGATACGCAGTATTTT. As protein: CASSPSDGGAGDTQYF. Filled out from reference TRBV19 and TRBJ2-3, the complete variable domain reads DGGITQSPKYLFRKEGQNVTLSCEQNLNHDAMYWYRQDPGQGLRLIYYSQIVNDFQKGDIAEGYSVSREKKESFPLTVTSAQKNPTAFYLCASSPSDGGAGDTQYFGPGTRLTVL.

The V call is TRBV5-6, the J call TRBJ2-2, with TRBD2 as a possible D gene (5 bases). CDR1 is SGHDT and CDR2 is YYEEEE in the germline V gene. V was pared by 3 bases and J by 11 bases, with 8 bases between. The CDR3 sequence is 11 residues long. CDR3 sequence: CASSSRAELFF. CDR3 bases: TGTGCCAGCAGCTCGAGGGCTGAGCTGTTTTTT. Combining the CDR3 with reference TRBV5-6 and TRBJ2-2 gives the whole variable domain DAGVTQSPTHLIKTRGQQVTLRCSPKSGHDTVSWYQQALGQGPQFIFQYYEEEERQRGNFPDRFSGHQFPNYSSELNVNALLLGDSALYLCASSSRAELFFGEGSRLTVL.

J is TRBJ2-7 and V is TRBV5-1, with 10 bases lining up with TRBD1. V gave up 4 bases and J gave up 1 base; unmatched junction bases: 5. This CDR3 comprises 15 residues. From germline, CDR1 is SGHRS and CDR2 YFSETQ. The CDR3 sequence is CASSPDRGLSYEQYF. Here the CDR3 DNA reads TGCGCCAGCAGCCCTGACAGGGGGCTTTCCTACGAGCAGTACTTC.

V gene TRBV18 combines with J gene TRBJ1-5, with D perhaps matching TRBD1 (5 bases). Germline V lookup: CDR1 KGHSH, CDR2 LQKENI. The CDR3 has 14 amino acids. The ends were cut back, 2 bases at V and 6 bases at J, with 11 bases in the middle. CDR3 region: CASSPDSLLQPQHF. CDR3 coding DNA: TGTGCCAGCTCACCAGACAGTCTCCTTCAGCCCCAGCATTTT.

The rearrangement uses TRBV29-1 and TRBJ2-3, with a weak D call TRBD1 (5 bases). This CDR3 comprises 13 residues. Trimming took 4 bases from V and 6 from J, leaving 14 bases between them. In germline, CDR1 is SQVTM, CDR2 ANQGSEA. CDR3 sequence (DNA): TGCAGCGTTGCCCACAGGCTCCTCGATACGCAGTATTTT. As protein: CSVAHRLLDTQYF.

The rearrangement links TRBV25-1 to TRBJ2-3; TRBD1 agrees at 9 bases. Germline-derived CDR1 and CDR2 are MGHDK and SYGVNS. The trim removed 6 bases at V and 4 bases at J, leaving 2 bases unmatched. The length of the CDR3 is 13 residues. The CDR3 loop reads CASRDRGADTQYF. The CDR3 DNA is TGTGCCAGCAGGGACAGGGGTGCAGATACGCAGTATTTT.

The chain joins TRBV5-1 to TRBJ2-1; D gene uncertain. Trimming cost V 0 bases and J 5 bases, with 6 bases left between them. CDR1 SGHRS and CDR2 YFSETQ come from the germline V gene. The CDR3 is 13 residues long. The CDR3 here is CASSLGIDNEQFF. As DNA, the CDR3 is TGCGCCAGCAGCTTGGGTATCGACAATGAGCAGTTCTTC.

V usage is TRBV9 and J usage is TRBJ2-5; 10 bases fit TRBD2. The ends lost 4 bases at V and 3 bases at J; junction bases unmatched: 3. Germline-derived CDR1 and CDR2 are SGDLS and YYNGEE. This CDR3 comprises 14 residues. The CDR3, as DNA: TGTGCCAGCAGCTTAAGCGGGGGGGAAGAGACCCAGTACTTC. Protein: CASSLSGGEETQYF.

CDR3 DNA sequence: TGCGCCAGCAGCCCCCACCCCAGACTAGCGGGGAGCTCCTACAATGAGCAGTTCTTC. The encoded protein is CASSPHPRLAGSSYNEQFF. The chain joins TRBV4-1 to TRBJ2-1; TRBD2 matches at 11 bases. The CDR3 extends over 19 amino acids. CDR1 is MGHRA, CDR2 YSYEKL, per germline. With V trimmed by 4 bases and J by 0 bases, 11 bases remained unmatched.

The V and J genes are TRBV30 and TRBJ2-5, with 7 bases lining up with TRBD2. After removal of 0 bases from V and 11 bases from J, the junction contained 9 bases not matched to a gene. CDR1 GTSNPN and CDR2 SVGIG come from the germline V gene (reference sequence). CDR3 length equals 13 residues. DNA of the CDR3: TGTGCCTGGAGTGTTGGACTAGTAGGGGAGCAGTACTTC. Translating gives CAWSVGLVGEQYF.

The chain uses TRBV7-2 and TRBJ2-1, with TRBD2 matching 11 bases. The V gene's germline CDR1 is SGHTA and CDR2 FQGNSA. This CDR3 region has 16 residues. V lost 4 bases, J lost 8 bases, and 10 bases stayed unmatched. The CDR3 loop is CASSYSSGGAVYEQFF. As DNA, the CDR3 is TGTGCCAGCAGCTATAGTAGCGGGGGGGCCGTGTATGAGCAGTTCTTC.

The chain recombines TRBV9 with TRBJ1-2; 7 nucleotides agree with TRBD1. Germline V gene sequence: CDR1 SGDLS, CDR2 YYNGEE. The V segment lost 0 bases and the J segment 4 bases; nucleotides outside the gene matches: 6. The CDR3 is made up of 15 amino acids. In DNA, the CDR3 is TGTGCCAGCAGCGTAGCTACGGGACAGTTCTATGGCTACACCTTC. It encodes CASSVATGQFYGYTF. The full variable domain, its missing parts supplied by reference TRBV9 and TRBJ1-2, is DSGVTQTPKHLITATGQRVTLRCSPRSGDLSVYWYQQSLDQGLQFLIQYYNGEERAKGNILERFSAQQFPDLHSELNLSSLELGDSALYFCASSVATGQFYGYTFGSGTRLTVV.

The V and J genes are TRBV5-6 and TRBJ2-1; 11 bases match TRBD2. There are 17 residues in the CDR3. Germline V gives CDR1 SGHDT, CDR2 YYEEEE. Trimming removed 2 bases from V and 7 bases from J; junction bases left unmatched: 11. As DNA, the CDR3 is TGTGCCAGCAGCTTATTATTAGCGGGGGGGCCGGGGAATGAGCAGTTCTTC. Translated: CASSLLLAGGPGNEQFF.

The V gene is TRBV4-2, the J gene TRBJ2-5; 8 bases are a match to TRBD1. This CDR3 is 16 amino acids long. Germline assignment: CDR1 LGHNA and CDR2 YNFKEQ. V was clipped by 2 bases and J by 2 bases; unmatched bases: 7. Here the CDR3 DNA reads TGTGCCAGCAGCCAACACGGGACAGGAGAACAAGAGACCCAGTACTTC. Translation: CASSQHGTGEQETQYF.

The V gene is TRBV7-2, the J gene TRBJ2-4; 13 nucleotides align to TRBD2. Looked up from germline, CDR1 is SGHTA and CDR2 is FQGNSA. The CDR3 consists of 15 residues. Trimming took 1 base from V and 8 from J; bases not matched to a gene: 2. The CDR3, as DNA: TGTGCCAGCAGCTTAGGACTAGCGGGGGGAGACATTCAGTACTTC. This sequence encodes CASSLGLAGGDIQYF.

The CDR3 DNA reads TGTGCCTGGAGTGAAAAATCCTATGGCTACACCTTC. Amino acid sequence: CAWSEKSYGYTF. This chain links TRBV30 with TRBJ1-2; unclear D gene. With 1 base removed from V and 4 bases from J, the gap between germline ends came to 7 bases. The CDR3 is 12 residues long. Germline values: CDR1 GTSNPN, CDR2 SVGIG (reference sequence).

CDR3 sequence reads: CASSYEGNSPLHF. The DNA for the CDR3 is TGTGCCAGCAGTTACGAGGGAAATTCACCCCTCCACTTT. The chain joins TRBV6-5 to TRBJ1-6; D uncertain. The V gene's germline CDR1 is MNHEY and CDR2 SVGAGI. CDR3 length: 13 amino acids. Trimming removed 2 bases from V and 7 bases from J, with 6 bases in between.

The chain employs TRBV20-1 and TRBJ2-5; D call uncertain. The J call is in doubt because the DNA end fits TRBJ2-7 better. The CDR3 sequence is 11 residues long. Germline values: CDR1 DFQATT, CDR2 SNEGSKA (reference sequence). CDR3 amino acids: CSARSGYEQYF. CDR3 DNA sequence: TGCAGTGCCCGGAGTGGATACGAGCAGTACTTC.

This chain uses TRBV7-2 with TRBJ2-7; perhaps TRBD2 as D (7 bases). CDR3 length: 14 residues. The V end lost 1 base, the J end lost 2 bases, and 9 bases lay between the germline ends. Per germline, CDR1 SGHTA and CDR2 FQGNSA. In DNA, the CDR3 is TGTGCCAGCAGCTTAGAGGGGGGGCCCTACGAGCAGTACTTC. Protein sequence: CASSLEGGPYEQYF.

The chain carries TRBV21-1 and TRBJ1-1. TRBV21-1 is listed as a pseudogene. The CDR3 loop spans 13 amino acids. CDR3 region: CASSIRKGGWTFF. In DNA, the CDR3 is TGTGCCAGCAGCATTCGGAAGGGGGGTTGGACTTTCTTT.

V gene TRBV6-1 combines with J gene TRBJ2-3; possibly TRBD1 for D (6 bases). The CDR3 contains 11 residues. Germline V gene lookup returns CDR1 MNHNS and CDR2 SASEGT. V was cut by 6 bases and J by 6 bases, with 7 bases left in between. CDR3 region: CASRGADTQYF. CDR3 DNA: TGTGCCAGCAGGGGGGCCGATACGCAGTATTTT.

The CDR3 protein is CASSLASNRPSNEQFF. The CDR3 DNA sequence: TGCGCCAGCAGCTTGGCTTCTAACAGGCCTTCCAATGAGCAGTTCTTC. The V gene is TRBV5-1, the J gene TRBJ2-1, with TRBD1 as a possible D gene (5 bases). With 0 bases removed from V and 6 bases from J, the gap between germline ends came to 16 bases. Germline V lookup: CDR1 SGHRS, CDR2 YFSETQ. The CDR3 covers 16 residues.